The rows below give T cell receptor beta chains drawn from one sample of a study of T cell changes during pregnancy in multiple sclerosis. Using immunoSEQ multiplex PCR, the repertoire was profiled, and TCRdb retains in-frame clones only, with some absent. The sample includes around 110,000 clones, about 90% of them seen just once. The specimen was peripheral blood, collected before pregnancy. The receptors here all came from a female donor with multiple sclerosis, enrolled in a pregnancy study. Both conserved end residues are part of each CDR3. D genes are given only for firm matches. Clone size appears in some rows only: once, few, many, or a class for an expanded clone.

J	size	V	D	DNA	CDR3
TRBJ2-1	.	TRBV28	TRBD2	TGTGCCAGCAGTTTAGTGACTAGCGGGAGTTTCAATGAGCAGTTCTTC	CASSLVTSGSFNEQFF
TRBJ2-7	.	TRBV7-2	TRBD2	TGTGCCAGCAGCTTAGGGCTAGCGGGAGGGTCTGGCGAGCAGTACTTC	CASSLGLAGGSGEQYF
TRBJ1-1	.	TRBV5-6	TRBD1	TGTGCCAGCAGCCGGACAGGGAGGGGTGAAGCTTTCTTT	CASSRTGRGEAFF
TRBJ2-3	.	TRBV11-2	.	TGTGCCAGCAGCTTAGATAGCGGTGGTTTTGGCACAGATACGCAGTATTTT	CASSLDSGGFGTDTQYF
TRBJ2-1	.	TRBV7-9	TRBD2	TGTGCCAGCAGCTTAGGTCCTAGCGGGAGTAAGCACAATGAGCAGTTCTTC	CASSLGPSGSKHNEQFF
TRBJ1-1	.	TRBV27	TRBD1	TGTGCCAGCAGCAGGGGGAGTGGAACTGAAGCTTTCTTT	CASSRGSGTEAFF
TRBJ2-1	.	TRBV28	.	TGTGCCAGCAGTTACGGTGAGCAGTTCTTC	CASSYGEQFF
TRBJ1-6	.	TRBV7-3	.	TGTGCCAGCAGCTCTCGGTCTAATTCACCCCTCCACTTT	CASSSRSNSPLHF
TRBJ2-3	.	TRBV7-2	.	TGTGCCAGCAGCCCTGGACAGTTTAGGACAGATACGCAGTATTTT	CASSPGQFRTDTQYF
TRBJ2-3	.	TRBV10-3	TRBD1	TGTGCCATCAGCGCGGGACAGGCGCTCACAGATACGCAGTATTTT	CAISAGQALTDTQYF
TRBJ2-5	.	TRBV28	TRBD2	TGTGCCAGCAGCTTGGGACTAGCGGGAGAGACCCAGTACTTC	CASSLGLAGETQYF
TRBJ1-5	.	TRBV7-9	.	TGTGCCAGCAGCTTAGGGACGGGGATCGGTCAGCCCCAGCATTTT	CASSLGTGIGQPQHF
TRBJ1-4	.	TRBV21-1	.	TGTGCCAGCAGCCAAATCCAGGGGAGAAGTAGTGAAAAACTGTTTTTT	CASSQIQGRSSEKLFF
TRBJ1-1	.	TRBV30	.	TGTGCCTGGAGTGGCGGGGGGCTCGTGTCCGCTTTCTTT	CAWSGGGLVSAFF
TRBJ2-7	.	TRBV30	.	TGTGCCTGGAGTGTACGCGGCAGGACTGTTTACGAGCAGTACTTC	CAWSVRGRTVYEQYF
TRBJ1-5	.	TRBV10-3	TRBD1	TGTGCCACCGACTCTGGCGGGACAGGGGCCAATCAGCCCCAGCATTTT	CATDSGGTGANQPQHF
TRBJ1-1	few	TRBV9	.	TGTGCCAGCAGCCCCCCTCCGGGGAAGAACACTGAAGCTTTCTTT	CASSPPPGKNTEAFF
TRBJ2-1	.	TRBV30	TRBD2	TGTGCCTGGACCCCGGTAAGCGGGAGGGCCGCAAATGAGCAGTTCTTC	CAWTPVSGRAANEQFF
TRBJ1-5	few	TRBV5-6	.	TGTGCCAGCAGCCGGGGTCAGTATCAGCCCCAGCATTTT	CASSRGQYQPQHF
TRBJ1-2	.	TRBV5-6	TRBD1	TGTGCCAGCAGCCGACAGGGAATATATGGCTACACCTTC	CASSRQGIYGYTF
TRBJ2-3	.	TRBV5-6	TRBD2	TGTGCCAGCAGCTTGGTACTAGCGGGGGGCACAGATACGCAGTATTTT	CASSLVLAGGTDTQYF
TRBJ2-1	.	TRBV16	.	TGTGCCAGCAGCCAACGCGAGGGCACCTACAATGAGCAGTTCTTC	CASSQREGTYNEQFF
TRBJ2-7	.	TRBV29-1	TRBD1	TGCAGCGTCCGCAGCGGACAGGGCGGCGAGCAGTACTTC	CSVRSGQGGEQYF
TRBJ2-5	once	TRBV19	.	TGTGCCAGTAGCCGACAGGTATACCAAGAGACCCAGTACTTC	CASSRQVYQETQYF
TRBJ2-1	.	TRBV5-1	TRBD1	TGCGCCAGCAGCCCCCAGGACAGGGGAACCCCCTCGTCCTACAATGAGCAGTTCTTC	CASSPQDRGTPSSYNEQFF
TRBJ2-5	.	TRBV5-1	.	TGCGCCAGCAGTAAAGGAGCAGGGCAGGGGAGATACCAAGAGACCCAGTACTTC	CASSKGAGQGRYQETQYF
TRBJ2-1	.	TRBV5-1	TRBD2	TGCGCCAGCAGCCGGGAGGCCACTACCTACAATGAGCAGTTCTTC	CASSREATTYNEQFF
TRBJ2-1	.	TRBV29-1	TRBD1	TGCAGCGGAGGGACAGGGGAAGGCAATGAGCAGTTCTTC	CSGGTGEGNEQFF
TRBJ2-4	.	TRBV27	.	TGTGCCAGCAGTCCCCAGGACTTTCTAGCCAAAAACATTCAGTACTTC	CASSPQDFLAKNIQYF
TRBJ2-7	.	TRBV5-1	.	TGCGCCAGCAGCTTGGTTGGAGGACCCAGCTACGAGCAGTACTTC	CASSLVGGPSYEQYF
TRBJ1-1	.	TRBV5-1	.	TGCGCCAGCAGCCCCCAGACATGGAACACTGAAGCTTTCTTT	CASSPQTWNTEAFF
TRBJ2-5	once	TRBV7-2	TRBD2	TGTGCCAGCAGCTTAGGGGCTAGCGGGGGGCCCAGAGAGACCCAGTACTTC	CASSLGASGGPRETQYF
TRBJ2-7	.	TRBV9	.	TGTGCCAGCGGGGGGACTCTACCCTACGAGCAGTACTTC	CASGGTLPYEQYF
TRBJ1-1	.	TRBV11-1	TRBD1	TGTGCCAGCAGCTGGGACAGGGGGCCTACTGAAGCTTTCTTT	CASSWDRGPTEAFF
TRBJ1-1	once	TRBV18	.	TGTGCCAGCTCACCGTTTCAGGTGAGCCCGAACACTGAAGCTTTCTTT	CASSPFQVSPNTEAFF
TRBJ1-2	.	TRBV6-5	.	TGTGCCAGCAGTTTCCAACAGGGAAGGGGCTATGGCTACACCTTC	CASSFQQGRGYGYTF
TRBJ2-3	.	TRBV7-6	TRBD2	TGTGCCAGCAGCTTAGCCTCCGGGACTAGGGGCACAGATACGCAGTATTTT	CASSLASGTRGTDTQYF
TRBJ1-2	.	TRBV4-2	TRBD1	TGTGCCAGCAGCCAACCTACCCCCGGGACAGGGTCTAACTATGGCTACACCTTC	CASSQPTPGTGSNYGYTF
TRBJ1-3	.	TRBV7-3	.	TGTGCCAGCAGCTTAGGCTCCTCTGGAAACACCATATATTTT	CASSLGSSGNTIYF
TRBJ1-1	.	TRBV6-6	TRBD1	TGTGCCAGCAGTTTGACAGGGGGGAACACTGAAGCTTTCTTT	CASSLTGGNTEAFF
TRBJ2-7	.	TRBV15	.	TGTGCCACCAGCAGAGACCGCTACGAGCAGTACTTC	CATSRDRYEQYF
TRBJ2-7	.	TRBV7-2	TRBD1	TGTGCCAGCAGCGGCGGACAGGACCGCTACGAGCAGTACTTC	CASSGGQDRYEQYF
TRBJ2-5	.	TRBV29-1	.	TGCAGCGTTGAAGTGGCAGGGAGGGAGACCCAGTACTTC	CSVEVAGRETQYF
TRBJ1-6	once	TRBV6-6	TRBD1	TGTGCCAGCAGAGGGACAGGGGATCGTAATTCACCCCTCCACTTT	CASRGTGDRNSPLHF
TRBJ2-7	.	TRBV27	.	TGTGCCAGCAGTTTAAAGTCAGGCTACGAGCAGTACTTC	CASSLKSGYEQYF
TRBJ1-3	.	TRBV6-1	.	TGTGCCAGCAGCTCAGGCGCAGGAAACACCATATATTTT	CASSSGAGNTIYF
TRBJ2-1	.	TRBV7-3	TRBD2	TGTGCCAGCAGCCCTACCAGGACTAGTTATGAGCAGTTCTTC	CASSPTRTSYEQFF
TRBJ2-7	.	TRBV5-1	TRBD1	TGCGCCAGCAGCTTCAGGGGGTCTCGGGACGAGCAGTACTTC	CASSFRGSRDEQYF